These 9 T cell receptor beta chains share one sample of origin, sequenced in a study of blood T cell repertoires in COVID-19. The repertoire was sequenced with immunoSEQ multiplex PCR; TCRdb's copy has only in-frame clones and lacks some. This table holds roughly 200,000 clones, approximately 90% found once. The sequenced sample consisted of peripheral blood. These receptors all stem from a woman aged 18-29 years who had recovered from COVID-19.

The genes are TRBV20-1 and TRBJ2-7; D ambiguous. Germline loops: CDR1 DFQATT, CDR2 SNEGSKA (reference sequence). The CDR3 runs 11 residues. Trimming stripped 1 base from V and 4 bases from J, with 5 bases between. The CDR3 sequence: CSARGQYEQYV. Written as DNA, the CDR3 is TGCAGTGCTAGAGGTCAGTACGAGCAGTACGTC.

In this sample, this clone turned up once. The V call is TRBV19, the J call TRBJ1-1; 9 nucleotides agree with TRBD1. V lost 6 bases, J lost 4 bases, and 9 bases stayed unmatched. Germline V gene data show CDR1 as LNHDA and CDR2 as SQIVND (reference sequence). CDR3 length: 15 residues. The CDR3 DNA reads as TGTGCCAGTAGGGTAACAGGGGGCAGAAGCACTGAAGCTTTCTTT. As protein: CASRVTGGRSTEAFF.

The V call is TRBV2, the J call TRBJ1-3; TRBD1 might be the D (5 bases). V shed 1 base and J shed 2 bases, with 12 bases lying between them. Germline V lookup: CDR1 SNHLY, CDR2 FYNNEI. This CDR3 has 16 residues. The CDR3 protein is CASSEGQLLPGNTIYF. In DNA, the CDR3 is TGTGCCAGCAGTGAAGGACAGCTCTTACCTGGAAACACCATATATTTT.

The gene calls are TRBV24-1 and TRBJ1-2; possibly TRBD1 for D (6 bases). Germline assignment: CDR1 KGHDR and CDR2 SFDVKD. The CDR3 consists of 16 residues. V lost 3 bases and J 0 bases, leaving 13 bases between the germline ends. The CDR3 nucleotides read TGTGCCACCAGTGATCCAACGGACAGATCTAACTATGGCTACACCTTC. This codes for CATSDPTDRSNYGYTF.

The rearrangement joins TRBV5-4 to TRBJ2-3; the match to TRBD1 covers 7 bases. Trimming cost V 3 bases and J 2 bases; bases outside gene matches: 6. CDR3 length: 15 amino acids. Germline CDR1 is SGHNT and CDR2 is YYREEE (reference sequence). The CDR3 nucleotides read TGTGCCAGCAGCTCCTCCAAGGGGGCCACAGATACGCAGTATTTT. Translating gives CASSSSKGATDTQYF.

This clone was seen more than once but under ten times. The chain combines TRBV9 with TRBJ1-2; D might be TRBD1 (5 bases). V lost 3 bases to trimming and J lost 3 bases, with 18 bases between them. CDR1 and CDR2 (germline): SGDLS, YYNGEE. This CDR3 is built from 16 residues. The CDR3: CASSGGGGRNYYGYTF. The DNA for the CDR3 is TGTGCCAGCAGCGGCGGGGGAGGGAGAAACTACTATGGCTACACCTTC.

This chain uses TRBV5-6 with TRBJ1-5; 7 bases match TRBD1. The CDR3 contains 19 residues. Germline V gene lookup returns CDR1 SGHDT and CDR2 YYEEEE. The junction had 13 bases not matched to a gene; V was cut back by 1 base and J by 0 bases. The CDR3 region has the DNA TGTGCCAGCAGCTTGTATCGTCGGGACAGACCTTATAGCAATCAGCCCCAGCATTTT. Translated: CASSLYRRDRPYSNQPQHF.

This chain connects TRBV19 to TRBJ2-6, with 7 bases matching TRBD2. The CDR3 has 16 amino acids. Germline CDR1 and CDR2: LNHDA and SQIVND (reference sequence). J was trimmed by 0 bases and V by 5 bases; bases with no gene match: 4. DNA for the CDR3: TGTGCCAGTAGTGCGGGGGTGAGCTCTGGGGCCAACGTCCTGACTTTC. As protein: CASSAGVSSGANVLTF.

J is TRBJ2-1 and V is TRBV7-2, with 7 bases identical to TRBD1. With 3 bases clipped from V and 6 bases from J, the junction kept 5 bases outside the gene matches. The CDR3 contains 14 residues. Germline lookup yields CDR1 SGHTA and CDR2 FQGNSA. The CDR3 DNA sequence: TGTGCCAGCAGCTTTATGACAGGGATCAATGAGCAGTTCTTC. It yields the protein CASSFMTGINEQFF.